One sample yielded the 8 T cell receptor beta chains listed below, sequenced in a study of cytomegalovirus exposure and HLA in healthy donors. The PCR ran on 60 Vbeta and 13 Jbeta primers. The method was immunoSEQ multiplex PCR; TCRdb's version includes in-frame clones alone and lacks a portion of them. Of about 160,000 clones in the sample, around 84% were seen once. Sequences were obtained from PBMCs. The origin of the receptors is a man younger than 30 in good health and CMV-seropositive.

V gene TRBV10-3 combines with J gene TRBJ2-1; tentative D call: TRBD1 (6 bases). Germline V gene lookup returns CDR1 ENHRY and CDR2 SYGVKD. V dropped 4 bases and J dropped 5 bases, with 9 bases sitting between them. The CDR3 length is 13 residues. The CDR3, as DNA: TGTGCCATCAGTGGTGCAGGGGACAATGAGCAGTTCTTC. It specifies CAISGAGDNEQFF.

V and J are TRBV5-4 and TRBJ2-7, with a weak D call TRBD1 (6 bases). The V gene's germline CDR1 is SGHNT and CDR2 YYREEE (reference sequence). This CDR3 has 14 amino acids. V was pared by 4 bases and J by 6 bases, with 17 bases between. CDR3 DNA: TGTGCCAGCAGCGACAGGATAAATTCCGGCGAGCAGTACTTC. Translation: CASSDRINSGEQYF.

The chain recombines TRBV5-1 with TRBJ2-7; D is perhaps TRBD1 (5 bases). V lost 0 bases to trimming and J lost 0 bases, with 7 bases between them. CDR3 length: 14 amino acids. CDR1 is SGHRS and CDR2 is YFSETQ in the germline V gene. CDR3: CASSLGRVSYEQYF. The CDR3 DNA follows: TGCGCCAGCAGCTTGGGCAGGGTCTCCTACGAGCAGTACTTC.

CDR3 in amino acids: CAASGSMNTEAFF. In nucleotides, the CDR3 is TGTGCCGCCAGCGGGTCAATGAACACTGAAGCTTTCTTT. This rearrangement joins TRBV6-6 to TRBJ1-1; D not certain. The germline V and J ends were trimmed by 11 bases and 0 bases, with 13 bases remaining between them. Germline CDR1 and CDR2: MNHNY and SVGAGI (reference sequence). This CDR3 region has 13 residues.

V gene TRBV6-1 combines with J gene TRBJ1-2, with TRBD1 as a possible D gene (6 bases). CDR1 MNHNS and CDR2 SASEGT come from the germline V gene. The CDR3 spans 14 residues. Trimming shortened V by 6 bases and J by 1 base, and 12 bases separated the two germline ends. CDR3 sequence (DNA): TGTGCCAGCAGCCGAACAGGGTATAACTATGGCTACACCTTC. This sequence encodes CASSRTGYNYGYTF.

This clone has only one observation. The V and J genes are TRBV2 and TRBJ1-4, with TRBD1 identical over 7 bases. This CDR3 has 15 amino acids. The V gene's germline CDR1 is SNHLY and CDR2 FYNNEI. The V segment lost 6 bases and the J segment 3 bases; nucleotides outside the gene matches: 7. DNA of the CDR3: TGTGCCAGCAGCGCCCCGGGACAGCCTAATGAAAAACTGTTTTTT. It translates to CASSAPGQPNEKLFF. The whole variable domain, filled in from reference TRBV2 and TRBJ1-4, reads EPEVTQTPSHQVTQMGQEVILRCVPISNHLYFYWYRQILGQKVEFLVSFYNNEISEKSEIFDDQFSVERPDGSNFTLKIRSTKLEDSAMYFCASSAPGQPNEKLFFGSGTQLSVL.

V is TRBV4-1 and J is TRBJ2-5; 8 bases agree with TRBD1. TRBJ2-7 matches the DNA end more closely, so the J call is doubtful. The germline V gene encodes CDR1 MGHRA and CDR2 YSYEKL. The CDR3 runs 17 residues. The CDR3 is CASSQAFTGTGLYEQYF. The CDR3 coding sequence is TGCGCCAGCAGCCAAGCTTTTACCGGGACAGGTTTATACGAGCAGTACTTC.

V and J are TRBV7-2 and TRBJ2-3, with 7 bases fitting TRBD2. Germline V CDR1 and CDR2: SGHTA, FQGNSA. With V trimmed by 4 bases and J by 4 bases, 8 bases remained unmatched. The CDR3 covers 15 residues. For the CDR3, the DNA is TGTGCCAGCAGCTCTCTACCGGGGGGAGCAGATACGCAGTATTTT. It codes for CASSSLPGGADTQYF.